This TCR beta chain is drawn from a study of blood T cell repertoires in COVID-19. TCRdb's table, derived via immunoSEQ multiplex PCR, lists solely in-frame clones and lacks some. The sample lists 370,000 or so clones, 81% occurring once. The CDR3 sequence is 12 residues long. CDR1 and CDR2 from the germline V gene are LGHDT and YNNKEL (reference sequence). The V end lost 4 bases, the J end lost 0 bases, and 2 bases lay between the germline ends. The chain recombines TRBV3-1 (or the pseudogene TRBV3-2) with TRBJ2-3; D is undetermined. The sequencing input was peripheral blood. This TCR derives from a human donor with acute or convalescent COVID-19. The donor label of this sample is uncertain. For the CDR3, the DNA is TGTGCCAGCAGCCCTAGCACAGATACGCAGTATTTT. Protein: CASSPSTDTQYF.